Below, 13 T cell receptor beta chains from the same sample are listed, as sequenced in a study of tumor-infiltrating lymphocytes in primary liver carcinoma. TCR beta cDNA came from about 500 ng total RNA, primed with a constant-region primer. Investigators got TCR beta libraries out of three nested multiplex PCR rounds, done with slightly modified ARM-PCR. A C-beta reverse primer and TRBV1-TRBV30 forward primers served in each of the first two PCR rounds, at 10 cycles apiece. TCRdb reanalysed the multiplex PCR reads using MiXCR and keeps one entry per CDR3 protein. The sample records approximately 300,000 distinct CDR3 sequences, around three fifths being singletons. The study extracted blood RNA from unsorted whole blood and also extracted germline DNA. Specimen: peripheral blood. The receptors here all came from a man aged 35 to 55 with primary liver carcinoma and hepatitis B virus infection.

As to this clonotype: This may come from a read error, since a much larger clone is one base off. The V and J genes are TRBV10-3 and TRBJ1-4; 10 bases are a match to TRBD1. Per the germline V gene, CDR1 is ENHRY and CDR2 is SYGVKD. The CDR3 is 12 residues long. CDR3 protein: CAIGQGEEKQFF. CDR3 DNA sequence: TGTGCCATCGGACAGGGGGAAGAAAAACAGTTTTTT.

On this clonotype itself: The conserved phenylalanine or tryptophan normally closing the CDR3 is absent here, so this likely arose from a read error. The V gene is TRBV11-3, the J gene TRBJ1-1; weak D call: TRBD1 (5 bases). The V gene's germline CDR1 is SGHNT and CDR2 YENEEA. The V end lost 8 bases, the J end lost 3 bases, and 22 bases lay between the germline ends. The CDR3 is 16 residues long. Here the CDR3 reads CASPPGVGAGYTEAFL. The CDR3 DNA reads as TGTGCCAGCCCTCCGGGGGTAGGCGCCGGATACACTGAAGCTTTCTTA.

In regard to this clonotype: A much larger clone differs from this one at a single base, so this may be a read error. V is TRBV4-2 and J is TRBJ2-1; 8 positions agree with TRBD2. Looked up from germline, CDR1 is LGHNA and CDR2 is YNFKEQ. The CDR3 totals 18 residues. The CDR3 loop reads CTSSQDVGGGNPYNEQFF. In nucleotides, the CDR3 is TGTACCAGCAGCCAAGATGTCGGGGGGGGGAACCCCTACAATGAGCAGTTCTTC.

The CDR3 region is CASSQGADATNEKLFF. CDR3 nucleotides: TGCGCCAGCAGCCAAGGGGCAGATGCAACTAATGAAAAACTGTTTTTT. The chain joins TRBV4-1 to TRBJ1-4, with D hard to call. The CDR3 covers 16 residues. Trimming pared 1 base from V and 0 bases from J, leaving 9 bases between. Germline CDR1 reads MGHRA; CDR2 reads YSYEKL.

The chain uses TRBV20-1 and TRBJ2-7; D is unclear. CDR3 length: 13 residues. Germline loops: CDR1 DFQATT, CDR2 SNEGSKA (reference sequence). The ends were cut back, 3 bases at V and 8 bases at J, with 17 bases in the middle. Here the CDR3 reads CSASTPLRYKQYF. The CDR3 DNA sequence: TGCAGTGCTAGTACACCCTTAAGGTACAAGCAGTACTTC.

The sample holds many counts of this clonotype. The chain links TRBV4-1 to TRBJ2-1, with D unresolved. This CDR3 is built from 14 residues. V lost 1 base and J lost 7, with 11 bases in between. In germline, CDR1 is MGHRA, CDR2 YSYEKL. The CDR3 reads CASSQVRAGNEQFF. As DNA, the CDR3 is TGCGCCAGCAGCCAAGTTCGGGCAGGAAATGAGCAGTTCTTC.

This clonotype was counted between two and nine times. A much larger clone differs from this one at a single base, so this may be a read error. The V call is TRBV11-1, the J call TRBJ2-1; TRBD2 agrees at 15 bases. Germline V gene lookup returns CDR1 SGHAT and CDR2 FQDESV (reference sequence). The length of the CDR3 is 17 residues. The CDR3 DNA reads TGTGCCAGCAGCTTAGACTGGACTAGCGGGAGGGTGGGTGAGCAGTTATTC. Its protein product is CASSLDWTSGRVGEQLF.

As for this clonotype: The junction departs from germline at one end; a sequencing error may be responsible. This chain connects TRBV5-4 to TRBJ2-5; 9 nucleotides match TRBD2. The CDR3 consists of 15 residues. The V gene's germline CDR1 is SGHNT and CDR2 YYREEE (reference sequence). In DNA, the CDR3 is TGTGTCAGCAGCCCCGGCGGGAGGGCCGTCGAGACCCTGTACTTC. It encodes CVSSPGGRAVETLYF.

Regarding this clonotype: A read error may account for a junction end that differs from germline. V and J are TRBV10-2 and TRBJ2-7; D might be TRBD1 (5 bases). This CDR3 has 13 residues. CDR1 is WSHSY and CDR2 is SAAADI in the germline V gene. CDR3 protein: CASSGALFYEQYF. In DNA, the CDR3 is TGTGCCAGCAGTGGGGCACTCTTCTACGAGCAGTACTTC.

V is TRBV20-1 and J is TRBJ2-1; D is ambiguous. This CDR3 is built from 11 residues. Germline assignment: CDR1 DFQATT and CDR2 SNEGSKA (reference sequence). V lost 3 bases, J lost 15 bases, and 15 bases lay in between. CDR3: CSASVDPKRFF. In DNA form, the CDR3 reads TGCAGTGCTAGCGTGGACCCTAAGCGGTTCTTC.

This clonotype was picked up many times. This chain uses TRBV6-6 with TRBJ2-3; 9 nucleotides align to TRBD2. Germline CDR1 and CDR2: MNHNY and SVGAGI (reference sequence). The CDR3 loop spans 13 amino acids. Trimming cost V 7 bases and J 6 bases; bases outside gene matches: 5. CDR3 DNA sequence: TGTGCCAGCAAGGAGCGGGAGGTGGATACGCAGTATTTT. It encodes CASKEREVDTQYF.

In regard to this clonotype: A much larger clone lies one base from this, so it may be a read error. The genes are TRBV6-6 and TRBJ2-7; the match to TRBD2 covers 8 bases. CDR1 is MNHNY, CDR2 SVGAGI, per germline (reference sequence). Trimming removed 8 bases from V and 2 bases from J; junction bases left unmatched: 8. The CDR3 runs to 14 residues. The CDR3 here is CASGDHSGTYEQYF. The CDR3, as DNA: TGTGCCAGCGGTGATCATAGCGGGACCTACGAGCAGTACTTC.

Turning to this clonotype: An end of the junction does not agree with germline; a read error may underlie this. The chain carries TRBV29-1 and TRBJ1-1; tentatively, D is TRBD1 (5 bases). Germline V lookup: CDR1 SQVTM, CDR2 ANQGSEA. CDR3 length: 12 residues. The CDR3 nucleotides are TGCAGCGTTATAGGGGACGGCACTAAAGCTTTCTTT. The encoded protein is CSVIGDGTKAFF.